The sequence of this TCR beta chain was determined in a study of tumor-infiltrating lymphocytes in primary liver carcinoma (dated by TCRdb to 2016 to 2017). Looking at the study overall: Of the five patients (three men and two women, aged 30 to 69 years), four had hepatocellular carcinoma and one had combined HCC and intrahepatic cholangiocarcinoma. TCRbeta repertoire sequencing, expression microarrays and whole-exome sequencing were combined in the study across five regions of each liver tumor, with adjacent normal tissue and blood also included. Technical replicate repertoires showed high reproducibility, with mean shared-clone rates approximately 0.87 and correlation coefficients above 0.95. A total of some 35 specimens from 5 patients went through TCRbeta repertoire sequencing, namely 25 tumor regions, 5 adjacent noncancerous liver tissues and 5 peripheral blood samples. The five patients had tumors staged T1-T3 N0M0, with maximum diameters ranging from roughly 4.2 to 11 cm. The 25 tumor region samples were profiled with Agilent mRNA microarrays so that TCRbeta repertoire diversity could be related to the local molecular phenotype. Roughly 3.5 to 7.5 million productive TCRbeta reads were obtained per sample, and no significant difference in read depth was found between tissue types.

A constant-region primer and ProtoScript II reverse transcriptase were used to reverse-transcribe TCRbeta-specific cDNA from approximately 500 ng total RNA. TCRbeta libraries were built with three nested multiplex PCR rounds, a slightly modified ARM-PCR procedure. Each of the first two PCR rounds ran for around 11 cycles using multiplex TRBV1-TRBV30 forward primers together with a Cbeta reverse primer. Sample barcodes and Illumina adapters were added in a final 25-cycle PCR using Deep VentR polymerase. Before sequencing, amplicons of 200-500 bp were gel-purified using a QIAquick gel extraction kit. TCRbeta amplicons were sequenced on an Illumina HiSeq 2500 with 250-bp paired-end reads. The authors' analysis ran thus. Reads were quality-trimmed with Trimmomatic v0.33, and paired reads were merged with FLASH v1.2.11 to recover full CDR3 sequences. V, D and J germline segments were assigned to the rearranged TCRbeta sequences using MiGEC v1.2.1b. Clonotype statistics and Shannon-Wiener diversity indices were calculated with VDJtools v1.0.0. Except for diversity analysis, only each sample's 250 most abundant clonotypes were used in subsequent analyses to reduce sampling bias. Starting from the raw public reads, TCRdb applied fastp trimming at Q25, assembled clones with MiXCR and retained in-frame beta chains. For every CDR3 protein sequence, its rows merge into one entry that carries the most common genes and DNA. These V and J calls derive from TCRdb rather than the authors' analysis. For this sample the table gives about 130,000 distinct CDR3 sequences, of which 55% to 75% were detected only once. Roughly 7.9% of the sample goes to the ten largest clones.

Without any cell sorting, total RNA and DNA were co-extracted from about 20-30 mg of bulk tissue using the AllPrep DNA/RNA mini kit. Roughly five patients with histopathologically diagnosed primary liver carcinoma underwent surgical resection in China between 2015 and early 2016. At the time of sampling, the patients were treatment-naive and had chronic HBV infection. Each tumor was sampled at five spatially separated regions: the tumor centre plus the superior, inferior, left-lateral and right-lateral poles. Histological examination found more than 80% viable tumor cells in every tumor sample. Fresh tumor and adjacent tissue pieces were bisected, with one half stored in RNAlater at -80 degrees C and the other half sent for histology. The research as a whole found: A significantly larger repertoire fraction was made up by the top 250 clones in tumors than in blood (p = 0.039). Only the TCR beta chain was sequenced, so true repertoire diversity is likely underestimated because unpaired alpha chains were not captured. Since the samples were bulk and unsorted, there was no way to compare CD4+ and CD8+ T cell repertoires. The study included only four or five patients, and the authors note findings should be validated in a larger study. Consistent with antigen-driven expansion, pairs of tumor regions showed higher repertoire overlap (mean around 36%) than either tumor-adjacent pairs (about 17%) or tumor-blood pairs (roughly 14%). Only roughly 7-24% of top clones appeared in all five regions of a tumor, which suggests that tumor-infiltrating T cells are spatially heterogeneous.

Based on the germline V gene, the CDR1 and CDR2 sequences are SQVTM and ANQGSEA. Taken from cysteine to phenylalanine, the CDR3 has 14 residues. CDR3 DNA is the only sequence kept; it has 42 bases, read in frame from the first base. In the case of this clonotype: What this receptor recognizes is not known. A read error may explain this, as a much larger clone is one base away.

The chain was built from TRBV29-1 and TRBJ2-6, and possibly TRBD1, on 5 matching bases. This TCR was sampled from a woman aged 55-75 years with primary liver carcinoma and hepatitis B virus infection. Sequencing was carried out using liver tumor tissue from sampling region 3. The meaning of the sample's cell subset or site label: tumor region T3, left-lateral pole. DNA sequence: TGCAGCGTCCCCGACGGTTCTGGGGCCAACGTCCTGATTTTC. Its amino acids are CSVPDGSGANVLIF.